Below, 4 T cell receptor beta chains from the same sample are listed, as sequenced in a study of cytomegalovirus exposure and HLA in healthy donors. A multiplex PCR was run with 60 Vbeta primers and 13 Jbeta primers. Sequenced by immunoSEQ multiplex PCR; TCRdb stores in-frame clones only, minus some. This sample yields about 200,000 clones, of which roughly four fifths are seen a single time; 6.5% belongs to the top ten. The sequenced sample consisted of PBMCs. Receptors originate from a woman in her fifties or sixties in good health and CMV-seropositive.

This clone was recorded a few times. The J gene is TRBJ1-2, the V gene TRBV4-2; TRBD1 might be the D (6 bases). Trimming took 1 base from V and 4 from J, leaving 19 bases between them. Germline-derived CDR1 and CDR2 are LGHNA and YNFKEQ. The CDR3 has 17 amino acids. The CDR3 nucleotides are TGTGCCAGCAGCCAAGGCCAGGGGCCGATTGTCCGCTATGGCTACACCTTC. Translation gives CASSQGQGPIVRYGYTF.

The chain links TRBV10-2 to TRBJ2-7; 7 bases are shared with TRBD1. Unmatched junction bases numbered 12, after V lost 7 bases and J lost 3 bases. The CDR3 runs 15 residues. Germline V lookup: CDR1 WSHSY, CDR2 SAAADI. In DNA, the CDR3 is TGCGCCAGCATCGAGGGGGCTTCAGGGGGCTACGAGCAGTACTTC. As protein: CASIEGASGGYEQYF.

Notes on this clone: The same CDR3 can be traced to other DNA sequences in this sample. The V gene is TRBV5-1, the J gene TRBJ1-1, with D tentatively TRBD1 (6 bases). The V gene lost 0 bases and the J gene lost 1 base, with 7 bases spanning the gap. CDR1 SGHRS and CDR2 YFSETQ come from the germline V gene. The CDR3 contains 14 residues. The CDR3 DNA reads TGCGCCAGCAGCTTGGGCAGGGGGAACACTGAAGCTTTCTTT. Amino acids: CASSLGRGNTEAFF.

The gene calls are TRBV6-5 and TRBJ2-3; D is possibly TRBD2 (6 bases). V shed 7 bases and J shed 0 bases, with 11 bases lying between them. Germline V gene lookup returns CDR1 MNHEY and CDR2 SVGAGI. The CDR3 has 14 amino acids. This chain's CDR3 is CASKAGPSTDTQYF. CDR3 sequence (DNA): TGTGCCAGCAAAGCGGGCCCCAGCACAGATACGCAGTATTTT.